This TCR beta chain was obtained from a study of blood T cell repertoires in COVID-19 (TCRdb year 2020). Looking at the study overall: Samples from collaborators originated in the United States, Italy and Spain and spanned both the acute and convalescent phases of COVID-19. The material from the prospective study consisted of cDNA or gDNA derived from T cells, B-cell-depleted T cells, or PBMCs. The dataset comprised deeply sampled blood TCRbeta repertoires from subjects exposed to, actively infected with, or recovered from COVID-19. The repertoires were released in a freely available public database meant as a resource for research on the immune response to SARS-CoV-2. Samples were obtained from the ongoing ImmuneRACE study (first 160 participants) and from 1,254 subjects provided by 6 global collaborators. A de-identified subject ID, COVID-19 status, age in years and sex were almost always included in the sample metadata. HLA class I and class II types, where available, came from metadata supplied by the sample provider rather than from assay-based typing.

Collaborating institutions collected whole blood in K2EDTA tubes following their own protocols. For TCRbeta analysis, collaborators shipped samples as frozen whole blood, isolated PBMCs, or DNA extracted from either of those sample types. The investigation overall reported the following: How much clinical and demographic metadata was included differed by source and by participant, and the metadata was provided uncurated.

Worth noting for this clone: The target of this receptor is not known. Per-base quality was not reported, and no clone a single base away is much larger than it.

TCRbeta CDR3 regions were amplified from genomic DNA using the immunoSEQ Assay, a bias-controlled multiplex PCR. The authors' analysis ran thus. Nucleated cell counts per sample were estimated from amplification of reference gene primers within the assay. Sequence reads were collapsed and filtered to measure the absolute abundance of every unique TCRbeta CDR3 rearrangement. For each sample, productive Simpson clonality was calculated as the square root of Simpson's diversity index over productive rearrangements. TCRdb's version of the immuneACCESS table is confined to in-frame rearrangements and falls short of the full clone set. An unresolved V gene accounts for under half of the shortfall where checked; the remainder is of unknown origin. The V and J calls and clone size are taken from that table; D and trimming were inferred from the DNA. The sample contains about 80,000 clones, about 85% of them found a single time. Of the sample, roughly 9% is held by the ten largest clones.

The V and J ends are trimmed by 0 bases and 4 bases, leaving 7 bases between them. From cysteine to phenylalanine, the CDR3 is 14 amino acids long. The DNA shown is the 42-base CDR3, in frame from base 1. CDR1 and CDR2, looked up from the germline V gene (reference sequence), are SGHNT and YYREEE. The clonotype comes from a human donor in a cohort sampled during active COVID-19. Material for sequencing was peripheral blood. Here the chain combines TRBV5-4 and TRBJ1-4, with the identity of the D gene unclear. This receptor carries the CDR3 CASSLGGGNEKLFF. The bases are TGTGCCAGCAGCTTGGGAGGCGGTAATGAAAAACTGTTTTTT.